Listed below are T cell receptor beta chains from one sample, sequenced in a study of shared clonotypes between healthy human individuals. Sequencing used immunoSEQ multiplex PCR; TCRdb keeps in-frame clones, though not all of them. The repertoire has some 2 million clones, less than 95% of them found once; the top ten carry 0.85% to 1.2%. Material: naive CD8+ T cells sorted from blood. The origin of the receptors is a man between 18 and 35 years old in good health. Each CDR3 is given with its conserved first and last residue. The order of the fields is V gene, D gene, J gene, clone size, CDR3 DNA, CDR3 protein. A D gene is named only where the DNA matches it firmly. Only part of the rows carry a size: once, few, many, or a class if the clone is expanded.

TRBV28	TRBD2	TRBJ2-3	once	TGTGCCAGCATAATAGCGGGAGGGCAGGAACACACAGATACGCAGTATTTT	CASIIAGGQEHTDTQYF
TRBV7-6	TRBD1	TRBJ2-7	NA	TGTGCCAGCAGCTTAGCTGGGACAGGGCTGACCTACGAGCAGTACTTC	CASSLAGTGLTYEQYF
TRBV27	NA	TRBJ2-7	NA	TGTGCCAGCAGTTTATCGACAGAATCCTACGAGCAGTACTTC	CASSLSTESYEQYF
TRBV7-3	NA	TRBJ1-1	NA	TGTGCCAGCAGCTTACAACATAGCACTGAAGCTTTCTTT	CASSLQHSTEAFF
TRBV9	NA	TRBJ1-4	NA	TGTGCCAGCAGGGGCGGACAGAATGAAAAACTGTTTTTT	CASRGGQNEKLFF
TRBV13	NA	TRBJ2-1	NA	TGTGCCAGCAGCGAGTACGGGACCGAGAGGAATGAGCAGTTCTTC	CASSEYGTERNEQFF
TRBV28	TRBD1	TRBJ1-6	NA	TGTGCCAGCAGATCAGCTCCAGACAGGGGGCTGAACAATTCACCCCTCCACTTT	CASRSAPDRGLNNSPLHF
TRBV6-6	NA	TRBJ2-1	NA	TGTGCCAGCAGTTCCCTGACCAGATACAATGAGCAGTTCTTC	CASSSLTRYNEQFF
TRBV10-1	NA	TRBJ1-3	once	TGCGCCAGCAGTCCCGGGTCTTGGAGCTCTGGAAACACCATATATTTT	CASSPGSWSSGNTIYF
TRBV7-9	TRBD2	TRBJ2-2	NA	TGTGCCAGCAGCCCTCTTAGCGGGAGGGCGGTCGGGGAGCTGTTTTTT	CASSPLSGRAVGELFF
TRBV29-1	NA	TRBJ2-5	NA	TGCAGCGTTGAAAGGGTAGGGGGGCAGACCCAGTACTTC	CSVERVGGQTQYF
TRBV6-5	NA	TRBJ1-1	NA	TGTGCCAGCAGTTATCTACCGGATAACGCTGAAGCTTTCTTT	CASSYLPDNAEAFF
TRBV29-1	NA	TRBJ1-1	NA	TGCAGCGTTGAGTTCCAGCAAATAGGAGCTTTCTTT	CSVEFQQIGAFF
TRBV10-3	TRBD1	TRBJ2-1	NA	TGTGCCATCAGTGAGTATCCCACAGGGGGCTGGGATGAGCAGTTCTTC	CAISEYPTGGWDEQFF
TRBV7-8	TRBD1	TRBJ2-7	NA	TGTGCCAGCACCGTAGTACAGGGGCACCCCTACGAGCAGTACTTC	CASTVVQGHPYEQYF
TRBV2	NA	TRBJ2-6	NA	TGTGCCAGCGGAGGACAGAGCTCTGGGGCCAACGTCCTGACTTTC	CASGGQSSGANVLTF
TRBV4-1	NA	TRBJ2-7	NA	TGCGCCAGCAGCCAGACTAGCTCCTACGAGCAGTACTTC	CASSQTSSYEQYF
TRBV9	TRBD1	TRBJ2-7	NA	TGTGCCAGCAGCGCTCCCGGGACAGGGGTTAACGAGCAGTACTTC	CASSAPGTGVNEQYF
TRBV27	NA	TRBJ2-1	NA	TGTGCCAGCAGTCTAGACATTAGTTTTTACAATGAGCAGTTCTTC	CASSLDISFYNEQFF
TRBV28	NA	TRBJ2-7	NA	TGTGCCAGCAGTTTACAGGGGTCTTTTTACGAGCAGTACTTC	CASSLQGSFYEQYF
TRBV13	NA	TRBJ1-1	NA	TGTGCCAGCAGCTTAGGCTGGGGAACTGAAGCTTTCTTT	CASSLGWGTEAFF
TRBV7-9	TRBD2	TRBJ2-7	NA	TGTGCCAGCAGCTTGACTAGCGGGAGGGCCGTAAGCTACGAGCAGTACTTC	CASSLTSGRAVSYEQYF
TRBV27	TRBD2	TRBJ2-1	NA	TGTGCCAGCAGTCGCGGACTAGCGGGAGGTGAGCAGTTCTTC	CASSRGLAGGEQFF
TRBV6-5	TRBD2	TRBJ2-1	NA	TGTGCCAGCGGATTAGCGGGAGCAGGCAATGAGCAGTTCTTC	CASGLAGAGNEQFF
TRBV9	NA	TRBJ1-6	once	TGTGCCAGCAGCGTAGGTTACTCACCCCTCCACTTT	CASSVGYSPLHF
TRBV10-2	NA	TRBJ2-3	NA	TGCGCCAGCAGTGAGTCGGCAGGGTTCACAGATACGCAGTATTTT	CASSESAGFTDTQYF
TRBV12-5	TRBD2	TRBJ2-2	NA	TGTGCTAGTGGTTTAAGACTAGCGGGAGGCCGCCAAGGCACCGGGGAGCTGTTTTTT	CASGLRLAGGRQGTGELFF
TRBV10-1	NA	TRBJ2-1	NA	TGCGCCAGCAGTGAAATCCTGGGGGGCGCGGAAAATGAGCAGTTCTTC	CASSEILGGAENEQFF
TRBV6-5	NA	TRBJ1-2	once	TGTGCCAGCAGTTACTCGGAGGTTCAGGGATACTATGGCTACACCTTC	CASSYSEVQGYYGYTF
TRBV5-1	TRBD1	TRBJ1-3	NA	TGCGCCAGCAGCGCCCCGACAGGGTCTGGAAACACCATATATTTT	CASSAPTGSGNTIYF
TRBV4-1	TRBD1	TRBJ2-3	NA	TGCGCCAGCAGCCAACTGGGACAGGCTAGCACAGATACGCAGTATTTT	CASSQLGQASTDTQYF